A single sample is the source of the 25 T cell receptor beta chains below, sequenced in a study of T cell repertoires in cytomegalovirus infection (dated by TCRdb to the late 2010s). For sequencing, an Illumina HiSeq 1500 was employed. TCRdb passed the public sequencing reads through fastp at Q25 and MiXCR, retaining productive beta sequences. CDR3 protein duplicates are merged, each entry listing the most common genes and DNA. In all, the sample holds hundreds of thousands of distinct CDR3 sequences, and about a sixth of those were seen once. The leading ten clones occupy 8.7% of the sample. Specimen: PBMCs. The receptors derive from a human donor in good health (CMV status not recorded). Some clones in this sample may be carry-over from other donors' samples.

The V gene is TRBV20-1, the J gene TRBJ1-2; D possibly corresponds to TRBD1 (6 bases). The germline V gene has CDR1 DFQATT and CDR2 SNEGSKA (reference sequence). Trimming removed 0 bases at V and 5 bases at J, with 13 bases between. This CDR3 has 14 amino acids. CDR3: CSARETGKLYGYTF. CDR3 coding DNA: TGCAGTGCTAGAGAAACAGGGAAACTATATGGCTACACCTTC.

This clonotype showed up just a few times. The V gene is TRBV12-3 or TRBV12-4, the J gene TRBJ1-1, with unresolved D. Trimming cost V 8 bases and J 0 bases, with 22 bases left between them. The CDR3 runs to 17 residues. CDR3 in amino acids: CASQTTGEAGVNTEAFF. In DNA form, the CDR3 reads TGTGCCAGCCAAACGACCGGGGAGGCGGGAGTGAACACTGAAGCTTTCTTT.

The CDR3 region is CASSQPQRGTYSPLHF. CDR3 bases: TGCGCCAGCAGCCAACCGCAGAGGGGAACCTATTCACCCCTCCACTTT. The chain is built from TRBV4-1 and TRBJ1-6; D might be TRBD1 (5 bases). Germline V lookup: CDR1 MGHRA, CDR2 YSYEKL. CDR3 length: 16 amino acids. Trimming took off 2 bases at V and 8 bases at J, with 16 bases between the two ends.

This clonotype was counted a single time. The chain recombines TRBV30 with TRBJ2-5; D ambiguous. V shed 0 bases and J shed 2 bases, with 4 bases lying between them. The CDR3 consists of 12 residues. From germline, CDR1 is GTSNPN and CDR2 SVGIG (reference sequence). The CDR3 here is CAWSVQQETQYF. Here the CDR3 DNA reads TGTGCCTGGAGTGTACAGCAAGAGACCCAGTACTTC. Full variable domain (outside the CDR3, taken from reference TRBV30 and TRBJ2-5): SQTIHQWPATLVQPVGSPLSLECTVEGTSNPNLYWYRQAAGRGLQLLFYSVGIGQISSEVPQNLSASRPQDRQFILSSKKLLLSDSGFYLCAWSVQQETQYFGPGTRLLVL.

In this sample, this clonotype turned up many times. The chain recombines TRBV10-2 with TRBJ2-7; 9 bases fit TRBD2. CDR3 size: 16 residues. Germline V gene lookup returns CDR1 WSHSY and CDR2 SAAADI. V lost 6 bases and J lost 3; bases outside the gene matches: 12. CDR3 residues: CASSQKLAGKGYEQYF. The CDR3 bases are TGCGCCAGCAGCCAAAAACTAGCGGGCAAGGGCTACGAGCAGTACTTC.

There are many counts of this clonotype. The chain employs TRBV7-8 and TRBJ2-3; D may be TRBD2 (7 bases). The germline CDR1 and CDR2 sequences are SGHVS and FQNEAQ. The CDR3 consists of 15 residues. V lost 2 bases, J lost 8 bases, and 17 bases lay in between. CDR3 sequence (DNA): TGTGCCAGCAGCTTAAGGGGGGAGGGGTACGGTACGCAGTATTTT. Translated, it gives CASSLRGEGYGTQYF. The complete variable domain, with remaining parts taken from reference TRBV7-8 and TRBJ2-3, reads GAGVSQSPRYKVAKRGQDVALRCDPISGHVSLFWYQQALGQGPEFLTYFQNEAQLDKSGLPSDRFFAERPEGSVSTLKIQRTQQEDSAVYLCASSLRGEGYGTQYFGPGTRLTVL.

The chain uses TRBV7-6 and TRBJ2-1, with D uncertain. Germline values: CDR1 SGHVS, CDR2 FNYEAQ. This CDR3 has 15 amino acids. V lost 4 bases to trimming and J lost 3 bases, with 13 bases between them. The CDR3 nucleotides are TGTGCCAGCAGCTCCCCCCTGATAAACTACAATGAGCAGTTCTTC. Its translation is CASSSPLINYNEQFF.

At least ten counts were recorded for this clonotype. J is TRBJ2-6 and V is TRBV6-2 or TRBV6-3, with D perhaps matching TRBD1 (5 bases). Germline V gives CDR1 MNHEY, CDR2 SVGEGT. This CDR3 comprises 16 residues. The germline V and J ends were trimmed by 8 bases and 0 bases, with 14 bases remaining between them. As DNA, the CDR3 is TGTGCCAGCCGAGGCAGGGCCCTCTCTGGGGCCAACGTCCTGACTTTC. Its translation is CASRGRALSGANVLTF.

This clonotype appeared a few times. The genes are TRBV6-8 and TRBJ2-2; D tentatively reads TRBD1 or TRBD2 (5 bases each). The germline V gene encodes CDR1 MNHGY and CDR2 SAAAGT. Trimming took off 5 bases at V and 1 base at J, with 17 bases between the two ends. This CDR3 spans 17 amino acids. DNA of the CDR3: TGTGCCAGCAGTGTAGTACTGGGACCCGGGAACACCGGGGAGCTGTTTTTT. This sequence encodes CASSVVLGPGNTGELFF.

Ten or more counts support this clonotype. The V gene is TRBV6-1, the J gene TRBJ2-1, with D perhaps matching TRBD2 (6 bases). Trimming pared 6 bases from V and 6 bases from J, leaving 18 bases between. Germline lookup yields CDR1 MNHNS and CDR2 SASEGT. The CDR3 is 15 amino acids. For the CDR3, the DNA is TGTGCCAGCAGCAAAACCGGGACTGGGGGCAATGAGCAGTTCTTC. Protein sequence: CASSKTGTGGNEQFF.

This chain's CDR3 is CASRDTNQPQHF. In DNA form, the CDR3 reads TGTGCCAGCCGGGACACCAATCAGCCCCAGCATTTT. The chain combines TRBV2 with TRBJ1-5; D may be TRBD1 (6 bases). Trimming pared 8 bases from V and 3 bases from J, leaving 8 bases between. This CDR3 contains 12 residues. Germline lookup yields CDR1 SNHLY and CDR2 FYNNEI.

This rearrangement joins TRBV7-6 to TRBJ2-1; D gene uncertain. The CDR3 loop spans 12 amino acids. Looked up from germline, CDR1 is SGHVS and CDR2 is FNYEAQ. V gave up 4 bases and J gave up 14 bases, with 15 bases separating them. The CDR3 region is CASSSSVGPKFF. The DNA of the CDR3 is TGTGCCAGCAGCTCCTCGGTCGGGCCGAAGTTCTTC. Filled out from reference TRBV7-6 and TRBJ2-1, the complete variable domain reads GAGVSQSPRYKVTKRGQDVALRCDPISGHVSLYWYRQALGQGPEFLTYFNYEAQQDKSGLPNDRFSAERPEGSISTLTIQRTEQRDSAMYRCASSSSVGPKFFGPGTRLTVL.

There are many counts of this clonotype. The chain employs TRBV6-1 and TRBJ1-1; no clear D gene. The length of the CDR3 is 13 residues. Between the trimmed V and J ends, which lost 4 bases and 0 bases, there was a span of 6 bases. Germline assignment: CDR1 MNHNS and CDR2 SASEGT. CDR3 DNA: TGTGCCAGCAGTGTTATGGTGAACACTGAAGCTTTCTTT. This gives the protein CASSVMVNTEAFF.

This clonotype came up once. The chain has TRBV2 and TRBJ1-1; tentatively, D is TRBD1 (5 bases). The ends were cut back, 6 bases at V and 4 bases at J, with 12 bases in the middle. Germline lookup yields CDR1 SNHLY and CDR2 FYNNEI. The CDR3 consists of 13 residues. CDR3 protein: CASSMEQGTEAFF. The CDR3 DNA sequence: TGTGCCAGCAGCATGGAGCAGGGCACTGAAGCTTTCTTT.

This clonotype has a handful of counts. The J gene is TRBJ2-1, the V gene TRBV27, with D maybe TRBD1 (6 bases). Trimming left V 4 bases short and J 1 base short, with 11 bases between. This CDR3 comprises 15 residues. CDR1 MNHEY and CDR2 SMNVEV come from the germline V gene (reference sequence). CDR3 DNA: TGTGCCAGCAGTTCAAACAGGGAGTCCTACAATGAGCAGTTCTTC. Its translation: CASSSNRESYNEQFF.

This chain uses TRBV6-6 with TRBJ2-3; D call uncertain. Trimming cost V 4 bases and J 7 bases, with 9 bases left between them. The germline gives CDR1 MNHNY, CDR2 SVGAGI (reference sequence). There are 12 residues in the CDR3. For the CDR3, the DNA is TGTGCCAGCAGTTTTGAGAAAAATACGCAGTATTTT. Residues: CASSFEKNTQYF.

The sample holds many counts of this clonotype. This chain joins TRBV20-1 and TRBJ2-1; the match to TRBD2 covers 10 bases. With 3 bases clipped from V and 6 bases from J, the junction kept 8 bases outside the gene matches. Per the germline V gene, CDR1 is DFQATT and CDR2 is SNEGSKA (reference sequence). This CDR3 has 15 amino acids. CDR3 in DNA: TGCAGTGCTAGTTCTCCGGCTAGCGGGGGCAATGAGCAGTTCTTC. Translation gives CSASSPASGGNEQFF.

This chain joins TRBV6-1 and TRBJ2-7; 8 positions match TRBD2. The germline gives CDR1 MNHNS, CDR2 SASEGT. The CDR3 covers 11 residues. The DNA of the CDR3 is TGTGCTAGCGGGGACTCCTACGAGCAGTACTTC. Protein product: CASGDSYEQYF.

This clonotype was detected a few times. The chain joins TRBV28 to TRBJ2-7; a possible D gene is TRBD2 (6 bases). The CDR3 is 13 residues long. The V gene lost 5 bases and the J gene lost 5 bases, with 13 bases spanning the gap. The germline CDR1 and CDR2 sequences are MDHEN and SYDVKM. CDR3 amino acids: CASSPRIADEQYF. DNA for the CDR3: TGTGCCAGCAGTCCACGGATAGCGGACGAGCAGTACTTC.

The chain couples TRBV6-4 to TRBJ1-1; D ambiguous. Trimming stripped 4 bases from V and 2 bases from J, with 8 bases between. The germline CDR1 and CDR2 sequences are MRHNA and SNTAGT. The CDR3 has 13 residues. The CDR3 region has the DNA TGTGCCAGCAGTGCCCCGGGTAACACTGAAGCTTTCTTT. This translates into CASSAPGNTEAFF.

Only a few counts were recorded for this clonotype. The CDR3 DNA reads TGTGCCAGTAGTATGACCGGGACAAGATACAATGAGCAGTTCTTC. It specifies CASSMTGTRYNEQFF. The chain uses TRBV19 and TRBJ2-1, with D possibly matching TRBD1 (6 bases). V was cut by 3 bases and J by 4 bases, with 13 bases left in between. This CDR3 comprises 15 residues. Germline V lookup: CDR1 LNHDA, CDR2 SQIVND (reference sequence).

The rearrangement links TRBV4-1 to TRBJ2-3; D is undetermined. CDR1 and CDR2 from the germline V gene are MGHRA and YSYEKL. The ends were cut back, 5 bases at V and 1 base at J, with 13 bases in the middle. The CDR3 consists of 15 residues. The CDR3 loop reads CASSSGPTGTDTQYF. Here the CDR3 DNA reads TGCGCCAGCAGCTCGGGCCCGACGGGCACAGATACGCAGTATTTT.

The V call is TRBV6-1, the J call TRBJ2-2; D not certain. Germline V gene lookup returns CDR1 MNHNS and CDR2 SASEGT. The CDR3 totals 12 residues. Trimming cost V 6 bases and J 4 bases, with 6 bases left between them. This chain's CDR3 is CASRVTTGELFF. DNA for the CDR3: TGTGCCAGCAGAGTTACCACCGGGGAGCTGTTTTTT.

The table lists this clonotype with a few counts. The chain employs TRBV3-1 and TRBJ2-2, with D possibly being TRBD1 (5 bases). Per the germline V gene, CDR1 is LGHDT and CDR2 is YNNKEL (reference sequence). The CDR3 is made up of 13 amino acids. Trimming stripped 7 bases from V and 7 bases from J, with 13 bases between. CDR3 nucleotides: TGTGCCAGCATCGACAGCCTCATCGGGGAGCTGTTTTTT. Translating gives CASIDSLIGELFF.

This clonotype was counted a single time. The rearrangement uses TRBV6-8 and TRBJ1-1; D remains unclear. From germline, CDR1 is MNHGY and CDR2 SAAAGT. The CDR3 covers 16 residues. Between the trimmed V and J ends, which lost 7 bases and 6 bases, there was a span of 24 bases. CDR3 sequence: CASTQPPRANRAEAFF. The CDR3 DNA reads TGTGCCAGCACCCAACCCCCCCGGGCGAATCGCGCTGAAGCTTTCTTT.